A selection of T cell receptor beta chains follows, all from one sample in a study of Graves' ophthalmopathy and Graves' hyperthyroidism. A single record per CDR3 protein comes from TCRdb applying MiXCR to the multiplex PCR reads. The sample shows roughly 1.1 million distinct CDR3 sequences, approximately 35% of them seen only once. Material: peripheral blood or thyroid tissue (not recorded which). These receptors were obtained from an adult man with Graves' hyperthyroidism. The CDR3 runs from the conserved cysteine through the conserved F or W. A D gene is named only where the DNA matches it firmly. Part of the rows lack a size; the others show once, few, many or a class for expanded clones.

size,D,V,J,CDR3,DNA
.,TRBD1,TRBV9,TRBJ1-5,CASSMGQGAQHF,TGTGCCAGCAGCATGGGACAGGGTGCCCAGCATTTT
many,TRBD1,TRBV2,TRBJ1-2,CASGEQGGDYGYTF,TGTGCCAGCGGGGAACAGGGGGGGGACTATGGCTACACCTTC
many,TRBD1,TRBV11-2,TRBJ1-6,CASSLGTGVSPLHF,TGTGCCAGCAGCTTAGGGACAGGGGTTTCACCCCTCCACTTT
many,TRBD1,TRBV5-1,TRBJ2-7,CASSWTGSYEQYF,TGCGCCAGCAGCTGGACAGGTTCCTACGAGCAGTACTTC
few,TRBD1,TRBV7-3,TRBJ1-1,CAWNRDSPNTEAFF,TGTGCCTGGAACCGGGACAGCCCGAACACTGAAGCTTTCTTT
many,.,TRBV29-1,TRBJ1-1,CSVRTAGGTEAFF,TGCAGCGTACGGACAGCCGGAGGCACTGAAGCTTTCTTT
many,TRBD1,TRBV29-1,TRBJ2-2,CSAGSGTATGELFF,TGCAGCGCCGGGTCCGGGACAGCGACCGGGGAGCTGTTTTTT
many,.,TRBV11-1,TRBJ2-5,CASSLPQAQETQYF,TGTGCCAGCAGCTTACCACAGGCACAAGAGACCCAGTACTTC
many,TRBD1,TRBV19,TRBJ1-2,CASSSPDRHYGYTF,TGTGCCAGTAGTTCCCCGGACAGGCACTATGGCTACACCTTC
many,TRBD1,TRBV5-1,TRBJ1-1,CASQGATEAFF,TGCGCCAGCCAGGGGGCCACTGAAGCTTTCTTT
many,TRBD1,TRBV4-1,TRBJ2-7,CASSRLLDRASYEQYF,TGCGCCAGCAGCCGGTTGTTGGACAGGGCCTCCTACGAGCAGTACTTC
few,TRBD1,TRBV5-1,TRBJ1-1,CASSLSWGQGAATEAFF,TGCGCCAGCAGCTTGTCGTGGGGACAGGGGGCGGCCACTGAAGCTTTCTTT
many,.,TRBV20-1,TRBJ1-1,CSASKRNTEAFF,TGCAGTGCTAGTAAGAGGAACACTGAAGCTTTCTTT
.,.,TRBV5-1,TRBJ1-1,CASSPGAATEAFF,TGCGCCAGCAGCCCGGGGGCGGCCACTGAAGCTTTCTTT
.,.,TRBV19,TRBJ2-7,CASSIGGLRYEQYF,TGTGCCAGTAGTATCGGGGGACTCCGCTACGAGCAGTACTTC
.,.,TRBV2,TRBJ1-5,CASSPLSRWNQPQHF,TGTGCCAGCAGCCCCCTGAGCAGGTGGAATCAGCCCCAGCATTTT
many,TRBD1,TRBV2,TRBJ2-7,CASMVTGATYEQYF,TGTGCCAGCATGGTGACAGGGGCAACCTACGAGCAGTACTTC
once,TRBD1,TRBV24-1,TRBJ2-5,CATRSGTGKDTQYF,TGTGCCACCCGTTCCGGGACAGGGAAGGATACGCAGTACTTC
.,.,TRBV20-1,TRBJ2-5,CSARGVGQLSETQYF,TGCAGTGCTAGAGGGGTCGGGCAGCTGTCGGAGACCCAGTACTTC
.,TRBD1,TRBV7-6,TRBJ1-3,CASSLRQGIGNTIYF,TGTGCCAGCAGTCTAAGACAGGGGATTGGAAACACCATATATTTT
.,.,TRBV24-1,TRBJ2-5,CATSDYRVGLYQETQYF,TGTGCCACCAGTGATTACAGGGTGGGACTATACCAAGAGACCCAGTACTTC
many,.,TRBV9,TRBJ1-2,CASSVADTGQTYGYTF,TGTGCCAGCAGCGTAGCCGATACAGGGCAGACATATGGCTACACCTTC
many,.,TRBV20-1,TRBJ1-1,CSARDRSSKGGFRNTEAFF,TGCAGTGCTAGAGATCGGAGTTCGAAGGGGGGATTTCGGAACACTGAAGCTTTCTTT
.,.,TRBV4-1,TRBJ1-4,CASSQEAEKLFF,TGCGCCAGCAGCCAAGAAGCCGAAAAACTGTTTTTT
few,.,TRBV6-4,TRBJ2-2,CASSDGSHAGELFF,TGTGCCAGCAGTGACGGCAGTCACGCCGGGGAGCTGTTTTTT
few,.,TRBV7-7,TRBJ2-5,CASSQTGIGPQETQYF,TGTGCTAGCAGCCAAACAGGGATCGGACCCCAAGAGACCCAGTACTTC
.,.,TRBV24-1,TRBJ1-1,CATSDAEGFGEAFF,TGTGCCACCAGTGATGCCGAGGGCTTCGGGGAAGCTTTCTTT
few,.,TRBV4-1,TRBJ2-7,CASSHKRQGAAGEQYF,TGCGCCAGCAGCCACAAACGACAGGGCGCGGCGGGGGAGCAGTACTTC
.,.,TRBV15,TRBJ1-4,CATSRGGSGEKLFF,TGTGCCACCAGCAGAGGGGGGAGCGGTGAAAAACTGTTTTTT
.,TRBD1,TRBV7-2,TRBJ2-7,CASSPGQVGPYEQYF,TGTGCCAGCAGCCCGGGACAGGTCGGCCCCTACGAGCAGTACTTC
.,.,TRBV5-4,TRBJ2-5,CASSPRLGSGGYQETQYF,TGTGCCAGCAGCCCCCGCCTAGGTAGCGGTGGGTACCAAGAGACCCAGTACTTC
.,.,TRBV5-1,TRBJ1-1,CASGDIFMNTEAFF,TGCGCCAGCGGGGACATCTTCATGAACACTGAAGCTTTCTTT
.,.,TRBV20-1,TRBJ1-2,CSARDGRGVGYGYTF,TGCAGTGCTAGAGACGGTCGGGGGGTTGGATATGGCTACACCTTC
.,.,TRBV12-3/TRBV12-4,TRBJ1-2,CASSFGALGGYTF,TGTGCCAGCAGTTTCGGGGCCCTCGGGGGCTACACCTTC
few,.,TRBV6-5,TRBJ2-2,CASPNPLNTGELFF,TGTGCCAGCCCTAATCCCTTGAACACCGGGGAGCTGTTTTTT
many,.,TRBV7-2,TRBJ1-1,CTSSPSLGAPNTEAFF,TGTACCAGCAGCCCCAGCCTGGGTGCGCCGAACACTGAAGCTTTCTTT
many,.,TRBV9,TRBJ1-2,CASSERDGRGYGYTF,TGTGCCAGCAGCGAGCGGGACGGGCGAGGGTATGGCTACACCTTC
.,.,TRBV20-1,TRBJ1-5,CSARVAHQPQHF,TGCAGTGCTAGAGTCGCTCATCAGCCCCAGCATTTT
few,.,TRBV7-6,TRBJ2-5,CASSLEGLILETQYF,TGTGCCAGCAGCTTAGAGGGGTTAATATTAGAGACCCAGTACTTC
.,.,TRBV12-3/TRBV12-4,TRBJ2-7,CASSLSGNGYEQYF,TGTGCCAGCAGTTTATCGGGTAACGGTTACGAGCAGTACTTC
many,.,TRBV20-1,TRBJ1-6,CSARRQPSSYNSPLHF,TGCAGTGCTAGGCGGCAGCCGAGCTCCTATAATTCACCCCTCCACTTT
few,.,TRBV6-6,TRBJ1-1,CASSYSGWNTEAFF,TGTGCCAGCAGTTACTCGGGGTGGAACACTGAAGCTTTCTTT
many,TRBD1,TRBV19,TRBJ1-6,CASRGTGFNSPLHF,TGTGCCAGCAGAGGGACAGGGTTTAATTCACCCCTCCACTTT
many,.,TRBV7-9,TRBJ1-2,CASSRDNVGGYTF,TGTGCCAGCAGCAGGGACAACGTAGGAGGCTACACCTTC
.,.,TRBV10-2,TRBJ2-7,CASSESAEAKYEQYF,TGCGCCAGCAGTGAGTCTGCCGAGGCGAAGTACGAGCAGTACTTC
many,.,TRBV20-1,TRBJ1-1,CSARLTEAAAEAFF,TGCAGTGCTAGGCTGACAGAGGCGGCGGCTGAAGCTTTCTTT
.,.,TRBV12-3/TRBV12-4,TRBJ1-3,CASIRLLPGNTIYF,TGTGCCAGCATACGACTGTTACCTGGAAACACCATATATTTT
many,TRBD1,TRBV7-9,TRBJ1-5,CASSLGTGVDQPQHF,TGTGCCAGCAGCCTCGGGACAGGGGTAGATCAGCCCCAGCATTTT
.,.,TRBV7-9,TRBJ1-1,CASSVGPGAFF,TGTGCCAGCAGCGTGGGACCGGGAGCTTTCTTT
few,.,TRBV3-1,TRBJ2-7,CASSPGSSRYEQYF,TGTGCCAGCAGTCCCGGGAGTAGCCGCTACGAGCAGTACTTC
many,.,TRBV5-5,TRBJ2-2,CASSLPRQSTGELFF,TGTGCCAGCAGCTTGCCCAGACAGTCGACCGGGGAGCTGTTTTTT
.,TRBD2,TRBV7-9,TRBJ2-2,CASSIQQGLAENTGELFF,TGTGCCAGCAGCATTCAGCAGGGACTAGCGGAGAACACCGGGGAGCTGTTTTTT
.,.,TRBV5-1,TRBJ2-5,CASSLEGEKSAQYF,TGCGCCAGCAGCTTGGAAGGGGAGAAGTCAGCCCAGTACTTC
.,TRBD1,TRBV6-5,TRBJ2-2,CASSLYRGVELFF,TGTGCCAGCAGTTTGTACAGGGGGGTGGAGCTGTTTTTT
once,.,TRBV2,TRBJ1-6,CATLRGGRSWSPLHF,TGTGCCACCCTCCGGGGCGGCAGATCTTGGTCACCCCTCCACTTT
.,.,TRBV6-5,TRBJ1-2,CASSYSDGRGETF,TGTGCCAGCAGTTACTCCGACGGGAGGGGCGAGACCTTC
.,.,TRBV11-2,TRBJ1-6,CASSSQLSSYNSPLHF,TGTGCCAGCAGCTCCCAACTAAGCTCCTATAATTCACCCCTCCACTTT